These 20 T cell receptor beta chains originate from one sample sequenced in a study of blood T cell repertoires in COVID-19. TCRdb's copy holds only in-frame clones and misses some; the assay was immunoSEQ multiplex PCR. In the table there are around 260,000 clones, 80% to 95% of which are singletons. Input material: PBMCs or T cells enriched from blood (not recorded which). These receptors came from a woman aged 25 to 39 who had recovered from COVID-19.

DNA for the CDR3: TGTGCCAGCAGCACCGGCGGGGAGCAGTACTTC. It translates to CASSTGGEQYF. This chain connects TRBV7-9 to TRBJ2-7; D may be TRBD2 (5 bases). This CDR3 region has 11 residues. Germline CDR1 reads SEHNR; CDR2 reads FQNEAQ (reference sequence). Trimming stripped 5 bases from V and 7 bases from J, with 9 bases between.

The chain couples TRBV19 to TRBJ1-2, with 7 bases fitting TRBD1. This CDR3 contains 14 residues. Germline V gene data show CDR1 as LNHDA and CDR2 as SQIVND (reference sequence). V lost 1 base to trimming and J lost 7 bases; unmatched junction nucleotides: 6. The CDR3 DNA reads TGTGCCAGTAGTATAGGGCAGGGGGTCTCTGGCTACACCTTC. Translation: CASSIGQGVSGYTF.

The rearrangement joins TRBV12-3 or TRBV12-4 to TRBJ1-2, with 7 bases lining up with TRBD1. The CDR3 sequence is 13 residues long. With 4 bases clipped from V and 7 bases from J, the junction kept 6 bases outside the gene matches. Here the CDR3 DNA reads TGTGCCAGCAGTTCCAGGGGGGCGCGTGGCTACACCTTC. As protein: CASSSRGARGYTF.

The J gene is TRBJ2-2, the V gene TRBV5-4; D may be TRBD1 (6 bases). The germline V gene encodes CDR1 SGHNT and CDR2 YYREEE (reference sequence). The germline V and J ends were trimmed by 3 bases and 6 bases, with 21 bases remaining between them. The CDR3 contains 17 residues. CDR3: CASSSRTGTPGAGELFF. The CDR3 DNA reads as TGTGCCAGCAGCTCACGGACCGGGACACCGGGTGCCGGGGAGCTGTTTTTT.

The table lists this clone with a few counts. The chain carries TRBV11-2 and TRBJ2-7, with D maybe TRBD1 (6 bases). The length of the CDR3 is 15 residues. Germline CDR1 SGHAT, CDR2 FQNNGV. The germline V and J ends were trimmed by 0 bases and 2 bases, with 11 bases remaining between them. CDR3 nucleotides: TGTGCCAGCAGCTTAGATCTGGGGGCTACCTACGAGCAGTACTTC. It is translated as CASSLDLGATYEQYF.

A word on this clone: The sample contains more than one DNA sequence encoding this CDR3. V is TRBV18 and J is TRBJ2-7; 7 bases are shared with TRBD2. V lost 0 bases, J lost 3 bases, and 5 bases stayed unmatched. Germline CDR1 is KGHSH and CDR2 is LQKENI. The CDR3 runs 15 residues. The CDR3 region has the DNA TGTGCCAGCTCACCACCTGGCGGGAGTAGCTACGAGCAGTACTTC. Translation gives CASSPPGGSSYEQYF.

This rearrangement joins TRBV5-4 to TRBJ2-2; TRBD1 agrees at 9 bases. V lost 4 bases, J lost 2 bases, and 9 bases stayed unmatched. This CDR3 comprises 17 residues. Germline V gene data show CDR1 as SGHNT and CDR2 as YYREEE (reference sequence). Written as DNA, the CDR3 is TGTGCCAGCAGCCCCTGGCCGGGACAGGGAAACACCGGGGAGCTGTTTTTT. Translation: CASSPWPGQGNTGELFF.

The chain joins TRBV13 to TRBJ2-2; weak D call: TRBD1 (6 bases). This CDR3 has 16 amino acids. The V gene lost 5 bases and the J gene lost 1 base, with 14 bases spanning the gap. Germline V gene data show CDR1 as PRHDT and CDR2 as FYEKMQ (reference sequence). The CDR3 DNA is TGTGCCAGCAGCCCTTCGGACAGACAGAACACCGGGGAGCTGTTTTTT. Translating gives CASSPSDRQNTGELFF.

The V gene is TRBV7-2, the J gene TRBJ1-1, with 8 nucleotides matching TRBD1. The V and J ends lost 5 bases and 5 bases, in that order; junction bases with no gene match: 10. The length of the CDR3 is 15 residues. CDR1 is SGHTA, CDR2 FQGNSA, per germline. The CDR3, as DNA: TGTGCCAGCAGCCCTCGTCAGGGGGCGCGGACTGAAGCTTTCTTT. It translates to CASSPRQGARTEAFF.

The V call is TRBV18, the J call TRBJ2-2, with D maybe TRBD2 (7 bases). Germline CDR1 is KGHSH and CDR2 is LQKENI. The CDR3 runs to 15 residues. The ends were cut back, 0 bases at V and 4 bases at J, with 9 bases in the middle. CDR3 amino acids: CASSPPAGATGELFF. Written as DNA, the CDR3 is TGTGCCAGCTCACCACCGGCGGGGGCCACCGGGGAGCTGTTTTTT. The full variable domain, completed using reference TRBV18 and TRBJ2-2, is NAGVMQNPRHLVRRRGQEARLRCSPMKGHSHVYWYRQLPEEGLKFMVYLQKENIIDESGMPKERFSAEFPKEGPSILRIQQVVRGDSAAYFCASSPPAGATGELFFGEGSRLTVL.

This chain connects TRBV6-2 or TRBV6-3 to TRBJ2-5; 9 bases map to TRBD1. CDR1 and CDR2 (germline): MNHEY, SVGEGT. The CDR3 loop spans 14 amino acids. V lost 4 bases, J lost 5 bases, and 5 bases stayed unmatched. The CDR3 DNA sequence: TGTGCCAGCAGTTTCGGACAGGGGATGGAGACCCAGTACTTC. Translating it yields CASSFGQGMETQYF.

The rearrangement uses TRBV7-3 and TRBJ2-5; 9 bases are a match to TRBD1. The V gene end was trimmed by 0 bases and the J gene end by 4 bases; junction bases not matched to a gene: 3. Germline V CDR1 and CDR2: SGHTA, FQGTGA. This CDR3 spans 15 amino acids. The CDR3 bases are TGTGCCAGCAGCTTAACGTCGGACAGGGGAGAGACCCAGTACTTC. This codes for CASSLTSDRGETQYF.

The CDR3 is CASSSRATRDRHYEQYF. As DNA, the CDR3 is TGTGCCAGCAGCTCCCGGGCCACCAGGGACAGACATTACGAGCAGTACTTC. The chain uses TRBV7-8 and TRBJ2-7; 7 bases are a match to TRBD1. With V trimmed by 4 bases and J by 4 bases, 16 bases remained unmatched. The CDR3 loop spans 17 amino acids. Looked up from germline, CDR1 is SGHVS and CDR2 is FQNEAQ.

CDR3 DNA sequence: TGTGCCAGCAGTGACATGAGTGGAGATACGCAGTATTTT. Protein product: CASSDMSGDTQYF. V is TRBV6-4 and J is TRBJ2-3, with D hard to call. The CDR3 is 13 amino acids. Germline loops: CDR1 MRHNA, CDR2 SNTAGT. Trimming took off 2 bases at V and 5 bases at J, with 8 bases between the two ends.

This chain uses TRBV5-1 with TRBJ2-7; 8 bases are shared with TRBD2. Germline CDR1 and CDR2: SGHRS and YFSETQ. After removal of 2 bases from V and 3 bases from J, the junction contained 13 bases not matched to a gene. The CDR3 is 17 amino acids. This CDR3 reads CASSLSVAGGRIYEQYF. In DNA form, the CDR3 reads TGCGCCAGCAGCTTATCCGTTGCGGGAGGACGAATCTACGAGCAGTACTTC.

The rearrangement joins TRBV28 to TRBJ2-7, with 9 positions matching TRBD1. The CDR3 loop spans 15 amino acids. V lost 4 bases, J lost 5 bases, and 9 bases stayed unmatched. Germline values: CDR1 MDHEN, CDR2 SYDVKM. The CDR3 sequence: CASSSAGTGSHEQYF. The CDR3 DNA is TGTGCCAGCAGTTCGGCCGGGACAGGGTCCCACGAGCAGTACTTC.

This sequence joins TRBV7-9 and TRBJ2-5, with 7 bases lining up with TRBD1. With V trimmed by 3 bases and J by 2 bases, 3 bases remained unmatched. The CDR3 sequence is 14 residues long. Germline V lookup: CDR1 SEHNR, CDR2 FQNEAQ (reference sequence). The CDR3 DNA reads as TGTGCCAGCAGCTTTAGGGGACAGCAAGAGACCCAGTACTTC. It codes for CASSFRGQQETQYF.

The chain uses TRBV5-1 and TRBJ2-3; a weak D match, TRBD1 (6 bases). Trimming stripped 4 bases from V and 2 bases from J, with 17 bases between. The CDR3 is made up of 16 amino acids. Germline V lookup: CDR1 SGHRS, CDR2 YFSETQ. CDR3 nucleotide sequence: TGCGCCAGCAGCGCACAGGGAATGATGCCCACAGATACGCAGTATTTT. Amino acids: CASSAQGMMPTDTQYF.

The chain uses TRBV7-6 and TRBJ2-7; 14 bases are a match to TRBD2. There are 18 residues in the CDR3. CDR1 is SGHVS, CDR2 FNYEAQ, per germline. V was clipped by 7 bases and J by 7 bases; unmatched bases: 18. CDR3 in DNA: TGTGCCAGCACCCTGGGACCGGGACTAGCGGGGGAGCTCGGGGAGCAGTACTTC. Its translation is CASTLGPGLAGELGEQYF.

This clone was seen only once. This CDR3 is also generated by other DNA sequences in the sample. The chain couples TRBV28 to TRBJ1-2; tentative D call: TRBD1 (5 bases). This CDR3 has 12 residues. Germline assignment: CDR1 MDHEN and CDR2 SYDVKM. Deletions cut 3 bases from V and 8 bases from J, with 10 bases between. The CDR3 region has the DNA TGTGCCAGCAGTTTGGGGGGATACGGCTACACCTTC. Translating it yields CASSLGGYGYTF.